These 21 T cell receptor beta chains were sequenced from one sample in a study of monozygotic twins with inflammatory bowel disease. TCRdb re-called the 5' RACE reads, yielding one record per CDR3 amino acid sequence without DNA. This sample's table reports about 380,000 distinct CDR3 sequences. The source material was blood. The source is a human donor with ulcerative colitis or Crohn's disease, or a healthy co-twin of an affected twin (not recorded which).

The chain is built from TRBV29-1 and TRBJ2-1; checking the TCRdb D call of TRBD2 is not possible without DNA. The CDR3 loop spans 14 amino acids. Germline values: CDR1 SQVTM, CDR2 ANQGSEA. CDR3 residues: CSVPAGYPYNEQFF.

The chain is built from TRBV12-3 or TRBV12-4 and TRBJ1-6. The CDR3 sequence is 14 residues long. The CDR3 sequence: CASSSDGYNSPLHF.

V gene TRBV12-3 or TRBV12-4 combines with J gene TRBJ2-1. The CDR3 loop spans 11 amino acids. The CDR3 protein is CASSFGFEQFF.

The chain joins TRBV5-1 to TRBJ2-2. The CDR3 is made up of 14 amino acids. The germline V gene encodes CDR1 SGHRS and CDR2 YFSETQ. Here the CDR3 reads CASSVSWWAGELFF.

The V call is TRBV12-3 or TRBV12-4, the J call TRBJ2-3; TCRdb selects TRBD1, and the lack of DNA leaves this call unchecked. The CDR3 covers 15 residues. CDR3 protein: CASSPRDWVTDTQYF.

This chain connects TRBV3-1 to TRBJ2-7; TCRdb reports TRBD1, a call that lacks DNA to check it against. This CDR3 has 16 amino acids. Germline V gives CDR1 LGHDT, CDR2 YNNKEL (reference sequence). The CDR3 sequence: CASRADRGLGVSEQYF.

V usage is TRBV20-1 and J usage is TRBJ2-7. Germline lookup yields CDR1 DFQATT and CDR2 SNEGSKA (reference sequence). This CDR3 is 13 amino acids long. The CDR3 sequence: CSADRQGTYEQYF.

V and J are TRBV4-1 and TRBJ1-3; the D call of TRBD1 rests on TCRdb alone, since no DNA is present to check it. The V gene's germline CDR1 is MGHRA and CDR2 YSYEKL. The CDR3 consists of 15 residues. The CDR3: CASSQGQHSGNTIYF.

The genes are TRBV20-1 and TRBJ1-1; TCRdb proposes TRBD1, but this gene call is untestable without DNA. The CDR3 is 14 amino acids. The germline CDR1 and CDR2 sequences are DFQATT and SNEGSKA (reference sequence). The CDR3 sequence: CSAPDRGLYTEAFF.

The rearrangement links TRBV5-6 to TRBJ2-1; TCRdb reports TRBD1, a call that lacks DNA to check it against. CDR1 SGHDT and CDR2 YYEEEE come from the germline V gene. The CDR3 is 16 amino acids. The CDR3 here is CASSRVGGFSYNEQFF.

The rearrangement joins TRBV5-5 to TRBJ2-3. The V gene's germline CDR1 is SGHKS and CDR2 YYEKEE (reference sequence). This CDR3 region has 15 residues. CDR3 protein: CASSLDAGGTDTQYF.

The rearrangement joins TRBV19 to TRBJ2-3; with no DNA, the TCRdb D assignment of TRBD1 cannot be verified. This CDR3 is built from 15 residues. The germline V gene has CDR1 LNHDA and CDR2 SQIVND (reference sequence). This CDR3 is CASSTTGFSTDTQYF.

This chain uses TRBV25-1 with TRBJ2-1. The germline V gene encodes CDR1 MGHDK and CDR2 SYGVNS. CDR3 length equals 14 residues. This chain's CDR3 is CASSQPSSYNEQFF.

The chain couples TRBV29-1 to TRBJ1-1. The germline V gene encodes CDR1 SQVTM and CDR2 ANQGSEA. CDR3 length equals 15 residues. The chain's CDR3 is CSVATDWLMNTEAFF.

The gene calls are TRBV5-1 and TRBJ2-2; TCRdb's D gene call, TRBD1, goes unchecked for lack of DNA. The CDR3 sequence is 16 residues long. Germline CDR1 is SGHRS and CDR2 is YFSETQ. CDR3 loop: CASSDNRELNTGELFF.

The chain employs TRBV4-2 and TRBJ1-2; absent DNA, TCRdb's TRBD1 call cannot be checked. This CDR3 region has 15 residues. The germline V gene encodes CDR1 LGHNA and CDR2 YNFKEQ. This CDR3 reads CASSRTLTGTDGYTF.

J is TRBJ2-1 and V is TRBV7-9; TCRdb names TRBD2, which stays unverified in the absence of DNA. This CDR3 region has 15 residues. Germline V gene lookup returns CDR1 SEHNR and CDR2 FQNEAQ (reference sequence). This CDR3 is CASSSNPTVSGEQFF.

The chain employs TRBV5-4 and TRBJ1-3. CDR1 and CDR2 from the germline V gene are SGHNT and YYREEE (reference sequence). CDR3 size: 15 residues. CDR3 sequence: CASSSDSSSGNTIYF.

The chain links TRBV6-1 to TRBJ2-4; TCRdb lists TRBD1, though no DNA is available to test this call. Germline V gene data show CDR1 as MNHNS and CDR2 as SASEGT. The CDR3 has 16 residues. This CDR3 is CASLFLGRGRDNIQYF.

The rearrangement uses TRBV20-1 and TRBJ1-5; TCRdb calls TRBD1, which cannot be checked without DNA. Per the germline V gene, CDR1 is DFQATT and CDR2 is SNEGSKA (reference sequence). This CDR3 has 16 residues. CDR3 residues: CSATTTGLWSNQPQHF.

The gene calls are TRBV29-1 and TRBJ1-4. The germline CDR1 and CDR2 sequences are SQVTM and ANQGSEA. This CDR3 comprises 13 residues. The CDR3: CSVDSATNEKLFF.